The next 2 T cell receptor beta chains were all read from a single sample in a study of beta chain features in type 1 diabetes. The sequenced template was cDNA made from the entire isolated RNA. Sequenced by immunoSEQ multiplex PCR; TCRdb stores in-frame clones only, minus some. The repertoire holds 900,000 or so clones, roughly 15% seen once, with roughly 0.025% in the top ten. Sequencing used naive CD4+ T cells from blood. Every receptor here comes from a young woman in good health.

This clone was detected only a few times. V is TRBV29-1 and J is TRBJ1-4; 7 nucleotides line up with TRBD1. The CDR3 spans 15 residues. The germline V gene has CDR1 SQVTM and CDR2 ANQGSEA. The J segment lost 4 bases and the V segment lost 4 bases, leaving 9 bases of the junction unmatched. In DNA, the CDR3 is TGCAGCGTTGTGACCCCGGGACAGAATAATGAAAAACTGTTTTTT. Translating it yields CSVVTPGQNNEKLFF. The whole variable domain, filled in from reference TRBV29-1 and TRBJ1-4, reads SAVISQKPSRDICQRGTSLTIQCQVDSQVTMMFWYRQQPGQSLTLIATANQGSEATYESGFVIDKFPISRPNLTFSTLTVSNMSPEDSSIYLCSVVTPGQNNEKLFFGSGTQLSVL.

This clone was recorded a few times. This chain links TRBV11-1 with TRBJ2-1; TRBD2 might be the D (6 bases). The CDR3 spans 15 residues. V lost 5 bases and J 3 bases, leaving 14 bases between the germline ends. Germline CDR1 is SGHAT and CDR2 is FQDESV (reference sequence). CDR3 DNA: TGTGCCAGCAGCGGGCGGGGCCCGATCTACAATGAGCAGTTCTTC. Translation gives CASSGRGPIYNEQFF.